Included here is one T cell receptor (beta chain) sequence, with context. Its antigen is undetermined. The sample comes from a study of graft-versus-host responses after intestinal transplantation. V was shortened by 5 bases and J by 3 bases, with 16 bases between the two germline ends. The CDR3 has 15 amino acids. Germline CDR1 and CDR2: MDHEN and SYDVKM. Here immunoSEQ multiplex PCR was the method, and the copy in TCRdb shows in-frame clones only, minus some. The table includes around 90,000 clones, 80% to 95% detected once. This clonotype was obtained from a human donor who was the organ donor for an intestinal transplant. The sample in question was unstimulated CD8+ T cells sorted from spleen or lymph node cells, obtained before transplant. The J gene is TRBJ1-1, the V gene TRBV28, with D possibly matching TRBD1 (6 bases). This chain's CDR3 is CASSVINRADTEAFF. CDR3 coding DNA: TGTGCCAGCAGTGTAATTAACAGGGCAGACACTGAAGCTTTCTTT.